This T cell receptor (beta chain) comes out of a study of T cell responses to AZD1222 COVID-19 vaccine. This clone was detected only once. From germline, CDR1 is MDHEN and CDR2 SYDVKM. This CDR3 spans 16 amino acids. Trimming removed 2 bases at V and 1 base at J, with 15 bases between. The method was immunoSEQ multiplex PCR; TCRdb's version includes in-frame clones alone and lacks a portion of them. The data hold about 110,000 clones, with around 89% observed a single time. The TCR comes from an adult in good health. This chain links TRBV28 with TRBJ2-7; D is perhaps TRBD1 (6 bases). Material: peripheral blood, obtained on day 0 of AZD1222 vaccination. The CDR3 bases are TGTGCCAGCAGTTTACCTCCGACAGGACTTTCCTACGAGCAGTACTTC. Amino acid sequence: CASSLPPTGLSYEQYF.